These 17 T cell receptor beta chains came from one sample sequenced in a study of OX40 agonist ivuxolimab in advanced cancers. Some clones are missing from TCRdb's copy, which holds only in-frame ones; the method was immunoSEQ multiplex PCR. The sample has under 70,000 clones, approximately 81% seen once; the top ten hold roughly 3.9%. Here the sequenced sample was CD4+ or CD8+ T cells sorted from blood, taken in a trial of the OX40 agonist ivuxolimab. These receptors all come from an adult with an advanced solid tumor such as melanoma, head and neck, liver or kidney cancer.

This chain joins TRBV25-1 and TRBJ1-6, with D uncertain. Deletions cut 7 bases from V and 10 bases from J, with 17 bases between. This CDR3 is 14 amino acids long. In germline, CDR1 is MGHDK, CDR2 SYGVNS. CDR3 amino acids: CASTVGPDGSPLHF. CDR3 bases: TGTGCCAGCACCGTAGGACCCGACGGGTCACCCCTCCACTTT.

The sample holds a few counts of this clone. This chain links TRBV30 with TRBJ1-1, with no clear D. The V gene's germline CDR1 is GTSNPN and CDR2 SVGIG (reference sequence). The germline V and J ends were trimmed by 4 bases and 1 base, with 10 bases remaining between them. CDR3 size: 13 residues. Written as DNA, the CDR3 is TGTGCCTGGAAGCATGGCGGGAACACTGAAGCTTTCTTT. Amino acid sequence: CAWKHGGNTEAFF.

The chain recombines TRBV7-9 with TRBJ1-1, with 9 bases lining up with TRBD1. Germline assignment: CDR1 SEHNR and CDR2 FQNEAQ (reference sequence). This CDR3 is 16 amino acids long. V shed 5 bases and J 1 base; nucleotides not matched to a gene: 8. CDR3 sequence: CASSLRQGVGNTEAFF. CDR3 DNA sequence: TGTGCCAGCAGCCTTCGACAGGGGGTAGGGAACACTGAAGCTTTCTTT.

V gene TRBV5-4 combines with J gene TRBJ2-3, with TRBD2 identical over 14 bases. J lost 6 bases, V lost 4 bases, and 7 bases had no gene match. Germline CDR1 is SGHNT and CDR2 is YYREEE (reference sequence). CDR3 length equals 16 residues. This chain's CDR3 is CASSLGTSGSLDTQYF. Written as DNA, the CDR3 is TGTGCCAGCAGCCTTGGGACTAGCGGGAGTTTGGATACGCAGTATTTT.

The chain recombines TRBV18 with TRBJ2-3, with 9 bases lining up with TRBD1. V was pared by 11 bases and J by 2 bases, with 5 bases of the junction left unmatched. The CDR3 length is 13 residues. CDR1 is KGHSH and CDR2 is LQKENI in the germline V gene. CDR3 in amino acids: CAGTGGPTDTQYF. The DNA of the CDR3 is TGTGCCGGCACAGGGGGCCCCACAGATACGCAGTATTTT.

CDR3 coding DNA: TGTGCCAGTGCCCTGACAGGGGGCCCTTATAGCAATCAGCCCCAGCATTTT. Protein sequence: CASALTGGPYSNQPQHF. V gene TRBV19 combines with J gene TRBJ1-5, with 10 bases that match TRBD1. Germline CDR1 and CDR2: LNHDA and SQIVND (reference sequence). The CDR3 consists of 17 residues. The trim removed 8 bases at V and 0 bases at J, leaving 10 bases unmatched.

This clone was counted once. This sequence joins TRBV7-9 and TRBJ1-5; D remains unclear. The CDR3 contains 15 residues. Trimming pared 1 base from V and 0 bases from J, leaving 7 bases between. Germline-derived CDR1 and CDR2 are SEHNR and FQNEAQ (reference sequence). CDR3 DNA: TGTGCCAGCAGCTTAGGCTCGAGTAGCAATCAGCCCCAGCATTTT. Protein: CASSLGSSSNQPQHF.

The V call is TRBV7-2, the J call TRBJ1-2; no reliable D call. Trimming pared 1 base from V and 0 bases from J, leaving 6 bases between. The CDR3 is made up of 14 amino acids. Germline assignment: CDR1 SGHTA and CDR2 FQGNSA. CDR3 amino acids: CASSLDETNYGYTF. The CDR3 nucleotides are TGTGCCAGCAGCTTAGACGAAACTAACTATGGCTACACCTTC.

This rearrangement joins TRBV6-1 to TRBJ1-4, with D maybe TRBD1 (5 bases). The CDR3 consists of 15 residues. Germline CDR1 reads MNHNS; CDR2 reads SASEGT. The V gene lost 8 bases and the J gene lost 1 base, with 14 bases spanning the gap. The CDR3 coding sequence is TGTGCCAGCGGGGGGGGACGGTTAACTAATGAAAAACTGTTTTTT. Translated, it gives CASGGGRLTNEKLFF.

The chain has TRBV7-2 and TRBJ1-6, with TRBD1 as a possible D gene (5 bases). Trimming took off 6 bases at V and 7 bases at J, with 16 bases between the two ends. This CDR3 spans 15 amino acids. Germline V CDR1 and CDR2: SGHTA, FQGNSA. The CDR3 reads CASRPNAGQNSPLHF. DNA of the CDR3: TGTGCCAGCAGACCTAACGCAGGGCAGAATTCACCCCTCCACTTT.

The genes are TRBV11-2 and TRBJ1-6, with D perhaps TRBD1 (5 bases). The germline CDR1 and CDR2 sequences are SGHAT and FQNNGV. Trimming pared 8 bases from V and 9 bases from J, leaving 14 bases between. The CDR3 extends over 13 amino acids. The DNA for the CDR3 is TGTGCCAGCCGATCGGGACCTGGTTCACCCCTCCACTTT. This sequence encodes CASRSGPGSPLHF.

This chain joins TRBV6-4 and TRBJ1-2, with D perhaps TRBD1 (6 bases). This CDR3 region has 16 residues. CDR1 and CDR2 from the germline V gene are MRHNA and SNTAGT. V was cut by 0 bases and J by 4 bases, with 15 bases left in between. The CDR3 bases are TGTGCCAGCAGTGACTCCGGAAACGGACAGTTCTATGGCTACACCTTC. Protein: CASSDSGNGQFYGYTF.

The gene calls are TRBV18 and TRBJ2-5, with TRBD1 matching 7 bases. V lost 3 bases, J lost 0 bases, and 7 bases stayed unmatched. The CDR3 runs 16 residues. The V gene's germline CDR1 is KGHSH and CDR2 LQKENI. This CDR3 reads CASSPSGTDYQETQYF. DNA of the CDR3: TGTGCCAGCTCACCGTCCGGGACAGACTACCAAGAGACCCAGTACTTC.

In its sample, this clone was seen a few times. The chain has TRBV10-3 and TRBJ1-6; 8 bases map to TRBD1. The CDR3 length is 15 residues. The germline V gene encodes CDR1 ENHRY and CDR2 SYGVKD. Trimming at V came to 6 bases and at J to 7 bases, leaving 8 bases not matched to a gene. CDR3 DNA sequence: TGTGCCATCAGGATCGGACAGGGTGCCAATTCACCCCTCCACTTT. Its translation is CAIRIGQGANSPLHF.

The rearrangement joins TRBV5-1 to TRBJ2-7, with D unclear. CDR3 size: 13 residues. Germline CDR1 is SGHRS and CDR2 is YFSETQ. V dropped 0 bases and J dropped 1 base, with 5 bases sitting between them. The CDR3 region is CASSLEVSYEQYF. The CDR3 nucleotides are TGCGCCAGCAGCTTGGAGGTTTCCTACGAGCAGTACTTC.

The chain employs TRBV28 and TRBJ1-1, with 8 bases aligning to TRBD1. Germline V gene data show CDR1 as MDHEN and CDR2 as SYDVKM. The length of the CDR3 is 14 residues. J was trimmed by 6 bases and V by 3 bases; bases with no gene match: 6. The DNA for the CDR3 is TGTGCCAGCAGTTTCCCTCACAGGGGGGCTGAAGCTTTCTTT. This encodes CASSFPHRGAEAFF.

The chain employs TRBV5-1 and TRBJ2-3; D gene uncertain. CDR3 length equals 15 residues. Trimming took 0 bases from V and 1 from J, leaving 9 bases between them. Looked up from germline, CDR1 is SGHRS and CDR2 is YFSETQ. As DNA, the CDR3 is TGCGCCAGCAGCTTGGAGTCCTCTCGCACAGATACGCAGTATTTT. Translated, it gives CASSLESSRTDTQYF.